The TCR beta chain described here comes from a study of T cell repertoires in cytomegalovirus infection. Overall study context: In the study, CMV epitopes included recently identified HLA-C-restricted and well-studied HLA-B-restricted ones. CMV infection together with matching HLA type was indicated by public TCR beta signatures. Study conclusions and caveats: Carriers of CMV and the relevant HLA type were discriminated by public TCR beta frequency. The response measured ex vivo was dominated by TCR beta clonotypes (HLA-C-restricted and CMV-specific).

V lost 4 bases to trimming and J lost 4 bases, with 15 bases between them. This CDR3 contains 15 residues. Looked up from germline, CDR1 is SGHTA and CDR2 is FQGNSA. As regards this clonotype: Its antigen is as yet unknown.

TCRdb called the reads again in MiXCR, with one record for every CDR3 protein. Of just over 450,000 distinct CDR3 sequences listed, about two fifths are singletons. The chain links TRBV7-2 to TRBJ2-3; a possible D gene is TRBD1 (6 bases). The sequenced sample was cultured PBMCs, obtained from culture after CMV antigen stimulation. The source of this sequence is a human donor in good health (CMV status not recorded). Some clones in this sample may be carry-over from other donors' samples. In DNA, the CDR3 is TGTGCCAGCAGCTGGAAGGGGGTCGGGGCAGATACGCAGTATTTT. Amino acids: CASSWKGVGADTQYF. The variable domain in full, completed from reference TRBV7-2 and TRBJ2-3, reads GAGVSQSPSNKVTEKGKDVELRCDPISGHTALYWYRQSLGQGLEFLIYFQGNSAPDKSGLPSDRFSAERTGGSVSTLTIQRTQQEDSAVYLCASSWKGVGADTQYFGPGTRLTVL.